Presented here are 6 T cell receptor beta chains from one specimen sequenced in a study of shared clonotypes between healthy human individuals. Libraries were prepared by immunoSEQ multiplex PCR; TCRdb keeps only in-frame clonotypes and omits some of them. Of millions of clones in the sample, approximately 95% were seen once. Sequenced input: naive CD4+ T cells from PBMCs. The subset: CD45RA+ positively selected. All receptors derive from a man younger than 30 in good health. Some clones in this sample may be carry-over from other donors' samples.

This clone appeared a single time. The chain has TRBV4-2 and TRBJ2-3; the match to TRBD2 covers 11 bases. Germline V CDR1 and CDR2: LGHNA, YNFKEQ. CDR3 length equals 16 residues. The V gene end was trimmed by 4 bases and the J gene end by 1 base; junction bases not matched to a gene: 4. The CDR3 reads CASSLAGGWGTDTQYF. CDR3 DNA sequence: TGTGCCAGCAGCCTAGCGGGAGGGTGGGGCACAGATACGCAGTATTTT.

The rearrangement links TRBV19 to TRBJ1-3; 10 bases fit TRBD1. Losses at the gene ends were 6 bases for V and 7 bases for J; bases not matched to a gene: 12. There are 16 residues in the CDR3. CDR1 and CDR2 from the germline V gene are LNHDA and SQIVND (reference sequence). The CDR3 spells CASRMTPGQGLNTIYF. CDR3 in DNA: TGTGCCAGTAGAATGACTCCGGGACAGGGGCTGAACACCATATATTTT.

The chain carries TRBV29-1 and TRBJ2-5; D is undetermined. The DNA end lines up better with TRBJ2-7; the J call may be wrong. Germline CDR1 and CDR2: SQVTM and ANQGSEA. There are 9 residues in the CDR3. CDR3: CSADDEQYF. The DNA for the CDR3 is TGCAGCGCCGACGACGAGCAGTACTTC.

This chain joins TRBV10-3 and TRBJ1-2, with no clear D. The germline gives CDR1 ENHRY, CDR2 SYGVKD. This CDR3 has 15 amino acids. V was cut by 2 bases and J by 9 bases, with 19 bases left in between. CDR3 sequence: CAISEVTRTAPRYTF. The CDR3 DNA follows: TGTGCCATCAGTGAGGTAACCAGGACCGCTCCCCGCTACACCTTC.

A single count supports this clone. The chain employs TRBV2 and TRBJ2-1, with a tentative D call TRBD2 (6 bases). The CDR3 runs 13 residues. Trimming took 8 bases from V and 9 from J, leaving 17 bases between them. Germline CDR1 reads SNHLY; CDR2 reads FYNNEI. This CDR3 reads CASGTPSLGEQFF. The CDR3, as DNA: TGTGCCAGCGGGACTCCGAGCTTGGGTGAGCAGTTCTTC.

The chain joins TRBV7-9 to TRBJ2-1; maybe TRBD1 (5 bases). Trimming removed 5 bases from V and 0 bases from J, with 14 bases in between. CDR1 SEHNR and CDR2 FQNEAQ come from the germline V gene (reference sequence). The CDR3 runs 16 residues. CDR3 sequence: CASSGPTANSYNEQFF. The CDR3 DNA follows: TGTGCCAGCAGCGGCCCGACAGCCAACTCCTACAATGAGCAGTTCTTC. Based on the CDR3 plus reference TRBV7-9 and TRBJ2-1, the full variable domain is DTGVSQNPRHKITKRGQNVTFRCDPISEHNRLYWYRQTLGQGPEFLTYFQNEAQLEKSRLLSDRFSAERPKGSFSTLEIQRTEQGDSAMYLCASSGPTANSYNEQFFGPGTRLTVL.